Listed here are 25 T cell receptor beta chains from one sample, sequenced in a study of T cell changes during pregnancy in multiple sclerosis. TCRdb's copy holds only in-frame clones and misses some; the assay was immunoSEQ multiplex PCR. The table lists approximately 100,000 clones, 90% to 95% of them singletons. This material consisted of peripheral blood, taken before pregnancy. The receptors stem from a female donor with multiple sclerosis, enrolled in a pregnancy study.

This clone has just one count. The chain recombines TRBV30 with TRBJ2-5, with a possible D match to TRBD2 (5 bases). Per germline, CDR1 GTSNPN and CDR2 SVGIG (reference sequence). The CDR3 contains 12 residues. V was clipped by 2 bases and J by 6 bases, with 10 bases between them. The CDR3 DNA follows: TGTGCCTGGAGTTACGGGGAGAAGACCCAGTACTTC. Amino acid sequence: CAWSYGEKTQYF.

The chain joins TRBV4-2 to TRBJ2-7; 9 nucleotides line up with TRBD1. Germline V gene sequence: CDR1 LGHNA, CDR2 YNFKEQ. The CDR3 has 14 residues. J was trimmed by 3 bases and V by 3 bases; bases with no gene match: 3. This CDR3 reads CASSHGDRVYEQYF. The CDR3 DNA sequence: TGTGCCAGCAGCCACGGGGACAGGGTCTACGAGCAGTACTTC.

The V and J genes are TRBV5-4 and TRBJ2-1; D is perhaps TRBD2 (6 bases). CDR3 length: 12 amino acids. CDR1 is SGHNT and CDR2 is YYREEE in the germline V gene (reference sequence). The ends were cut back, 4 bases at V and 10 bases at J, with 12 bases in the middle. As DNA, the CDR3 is TGTGCCAGCAGCCGGCAGGCGGGAGAGCAGTTCTTC. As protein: CASSRQAGEQFF.

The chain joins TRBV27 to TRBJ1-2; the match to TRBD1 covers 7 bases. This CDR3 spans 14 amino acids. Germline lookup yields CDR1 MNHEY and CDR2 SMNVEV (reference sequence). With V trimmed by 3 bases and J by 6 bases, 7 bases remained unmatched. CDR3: CASSFLGQANGYTF. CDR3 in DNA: TGTGCCAGCAGTTTCCTCGGACAGGCCAATGGCTACACCTTC.

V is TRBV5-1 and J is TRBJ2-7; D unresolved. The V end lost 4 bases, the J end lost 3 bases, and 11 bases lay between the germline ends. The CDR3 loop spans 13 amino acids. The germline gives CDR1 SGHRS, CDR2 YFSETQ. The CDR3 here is CASSTGSNYEQYF. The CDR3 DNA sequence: TGCGCCAGCAGCACCGGGTCCAACTACGAGCAGTACTTC.

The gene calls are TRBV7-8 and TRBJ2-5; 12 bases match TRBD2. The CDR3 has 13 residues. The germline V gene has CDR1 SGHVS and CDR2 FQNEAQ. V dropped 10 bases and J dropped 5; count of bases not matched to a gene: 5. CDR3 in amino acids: CATPSGRAETQYF. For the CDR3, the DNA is TGTGCCACACCTAGCGGGAGGGCTGAGACCCAGTACTTC.

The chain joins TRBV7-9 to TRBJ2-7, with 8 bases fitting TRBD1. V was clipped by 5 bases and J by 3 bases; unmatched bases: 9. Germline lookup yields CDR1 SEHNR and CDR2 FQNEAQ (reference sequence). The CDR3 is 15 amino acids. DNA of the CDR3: TGTGCCAGCAGCAAAACATGGGACAGGTTCTACGAGCAGTACTTC. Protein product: CASSKTWDRFYEQYF.

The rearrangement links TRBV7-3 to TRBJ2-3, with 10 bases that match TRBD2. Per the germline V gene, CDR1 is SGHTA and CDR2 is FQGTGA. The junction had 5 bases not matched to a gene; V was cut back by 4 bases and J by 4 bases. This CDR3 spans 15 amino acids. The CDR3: CASSSSTSGSDTQYF. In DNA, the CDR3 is TGTGCCAGCAGCTCCTCGACTAGCGGGTCAGATACGCAGTATTTT.

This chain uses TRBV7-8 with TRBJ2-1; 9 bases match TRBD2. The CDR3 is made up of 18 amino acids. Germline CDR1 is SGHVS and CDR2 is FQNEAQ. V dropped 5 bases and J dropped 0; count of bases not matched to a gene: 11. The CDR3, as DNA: TGTGCCAGCAGCCCTACCCTAATTAGCGGGAGCTCCTACAATGAGCAGTTCTTC. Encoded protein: CASSPTLISGSSYNEQFF.

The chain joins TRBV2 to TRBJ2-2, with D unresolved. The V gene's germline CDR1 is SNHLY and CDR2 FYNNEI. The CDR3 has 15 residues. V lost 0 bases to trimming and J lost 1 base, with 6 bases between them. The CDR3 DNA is TGTGCCAGCAGTGAAGCGAGCCGGAACACCGGGGAGCTGTTTTTT. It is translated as CASSEASRNTGELFF.

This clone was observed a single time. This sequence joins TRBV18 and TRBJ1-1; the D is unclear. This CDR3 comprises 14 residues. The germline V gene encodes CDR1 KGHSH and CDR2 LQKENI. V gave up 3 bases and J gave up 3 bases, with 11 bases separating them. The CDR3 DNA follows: TGTGCCAGCTCACCCCCGGTCCGGGACACTGAAGCTTTCTTT. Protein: CASSPPVRDTEAFF.

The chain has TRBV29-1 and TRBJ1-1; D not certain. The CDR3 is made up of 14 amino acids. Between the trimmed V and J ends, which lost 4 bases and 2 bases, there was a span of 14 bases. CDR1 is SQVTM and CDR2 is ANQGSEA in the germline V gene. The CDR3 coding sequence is TGCAGCGTTGTGTCTGAGAGGGTCAACACTGAAGCTTTCTTT. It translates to CSVVSERVNTEAFF.

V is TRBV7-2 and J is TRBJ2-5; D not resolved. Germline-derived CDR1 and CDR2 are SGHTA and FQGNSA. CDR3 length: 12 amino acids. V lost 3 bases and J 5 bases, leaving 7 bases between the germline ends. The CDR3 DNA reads TGTGCCAGCAGCTTCCGCAGGGAGACCCAGTACTTC. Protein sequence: CASSFRRETQYF.

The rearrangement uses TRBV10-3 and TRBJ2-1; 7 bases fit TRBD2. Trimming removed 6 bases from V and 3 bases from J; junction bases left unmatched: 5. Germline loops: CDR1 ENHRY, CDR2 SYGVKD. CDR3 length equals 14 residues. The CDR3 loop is CAIRGREYYNEQFF. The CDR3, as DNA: TGTGCCATCAGGGGGAGGGAGTACTACAATGAGCAGTTCTTC.

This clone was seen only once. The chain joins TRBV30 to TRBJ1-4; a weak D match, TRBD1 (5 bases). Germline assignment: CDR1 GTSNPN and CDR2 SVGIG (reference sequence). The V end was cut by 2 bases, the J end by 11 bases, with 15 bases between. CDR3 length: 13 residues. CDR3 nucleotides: TGTGCCTGGAGTTTCAGGGTCGCTACCAAACTGTTTTTT. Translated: CAWSFRVATKLFF.

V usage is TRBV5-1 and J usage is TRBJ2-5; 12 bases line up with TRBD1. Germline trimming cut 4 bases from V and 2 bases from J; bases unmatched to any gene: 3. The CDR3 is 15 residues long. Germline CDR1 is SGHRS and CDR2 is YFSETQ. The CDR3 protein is CASSMGQGAQETQYF. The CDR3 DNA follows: TGCGCCAGCAGCATGGGACAGGGGGCACAAGAGACCCAGTACTTC.

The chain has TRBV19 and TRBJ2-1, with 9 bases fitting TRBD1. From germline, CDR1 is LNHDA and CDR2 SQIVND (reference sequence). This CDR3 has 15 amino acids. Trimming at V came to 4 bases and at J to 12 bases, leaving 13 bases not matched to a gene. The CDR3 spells CASSKVGQGLGGQFF. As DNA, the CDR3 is TGTGCCAGTAGTAAGGTGGGACAGGGATTAGGGGGGCAGTTCTTC.

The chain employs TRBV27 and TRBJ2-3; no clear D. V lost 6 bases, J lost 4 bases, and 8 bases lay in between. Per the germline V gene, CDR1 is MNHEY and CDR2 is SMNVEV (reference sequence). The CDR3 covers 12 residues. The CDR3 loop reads CASSPTADTQYF. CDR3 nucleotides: TGTGCCAGCAGCCCTACGGCAGATACGCAGTATTTT.

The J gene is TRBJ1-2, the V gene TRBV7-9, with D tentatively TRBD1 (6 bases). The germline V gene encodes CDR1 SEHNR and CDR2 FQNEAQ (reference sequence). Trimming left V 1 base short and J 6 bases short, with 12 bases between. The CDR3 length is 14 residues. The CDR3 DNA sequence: TGTGCCAGCAGCTTAGAGGCGGGGGCTGATGGCTACACCTTC. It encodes CASSLEAGADGYTF. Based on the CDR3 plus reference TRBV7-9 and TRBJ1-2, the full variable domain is DTGVSQNPRHKITKRGQNVTFRCDPISEHNRLYWYRQTLGQGPEFLTYFQNEAQLEKSRLLSDRFSAERPKGSFSTLEIQRTEQGDSAMYLCASSLEAGADGYTFGSGTRLTVV.

The CDR3, as DNA: TGTGCCAGCAGCACCGACTGGAACACTGAAGCTTTCTTT. Protein product: CASSTDWNTEAFF. V is TRBV9 and J is TRBJ1-1; D is undetermined. Germline-derived CDR1 and CDR2 are SGDLS and YYNGEE. V gave up 4 bases and J gave up 1 base, with 8 bases separating them. The CDR3 length is 13 residues.

The CDR3 bases are TGTGCCAGCAGCTTGGGGCGGAACACCGGGGAGCTGTTTTTT. Its translation: CASSLGRNTGELFF. The V call is TRBV13, the J call TRBJ2-2, with D possibly TRBD1 on 5 matching bases. The V end lost 3 bases, the J end lost 1 base, and 6 bases lay between the germline ends. CDR1 is PRHDT, CDR2 FYEKMQ, per germline (reference sequence). CDR3 length: 14 amino acids.

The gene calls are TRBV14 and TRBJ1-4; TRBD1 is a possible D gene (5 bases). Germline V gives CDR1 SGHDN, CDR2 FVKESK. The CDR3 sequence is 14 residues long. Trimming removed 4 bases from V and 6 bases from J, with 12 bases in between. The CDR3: CASSPGFRDEKLFF. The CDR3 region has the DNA TGTGCCAGCAGCCCAGGGTTCCGAGATGAAAAACTGTTTTTT.

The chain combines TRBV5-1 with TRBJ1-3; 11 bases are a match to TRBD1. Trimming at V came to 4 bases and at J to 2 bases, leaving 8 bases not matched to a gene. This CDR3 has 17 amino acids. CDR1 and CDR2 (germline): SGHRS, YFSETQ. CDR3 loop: CASSRGTGQGAGNTIYF. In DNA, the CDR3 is TGCGCCAGCAGCCGTGGCACGGGACAGGGGGCTGGAAACACCATATATTTT.

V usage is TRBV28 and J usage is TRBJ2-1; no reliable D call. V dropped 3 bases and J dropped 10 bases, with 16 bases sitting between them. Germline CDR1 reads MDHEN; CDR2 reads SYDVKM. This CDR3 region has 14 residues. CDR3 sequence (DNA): TGTGCCAGCAGTTTCCATCTAGTAACGCTAGAGCAGTTCTTC. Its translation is CASSFHLVTLEQFF.

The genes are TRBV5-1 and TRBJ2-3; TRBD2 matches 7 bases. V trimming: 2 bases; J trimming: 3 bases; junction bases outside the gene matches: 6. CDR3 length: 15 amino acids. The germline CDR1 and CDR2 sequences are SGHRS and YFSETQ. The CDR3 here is CASSLAGPTTDTQYF. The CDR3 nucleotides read TGCGCCAGCAGCTTAGCGGGACCTACTACAGATACGCAGTATTTT.